The subject of this entry is one T cell receptor (beta chain). Generated by immunoSEQ multiplex PCR, the TCRdb table keeps only in-frame clones and is missing some. The sample gives around 20,000 clones, roughly 80% of which show up once; 44% is in the top ten. This sample stems from a study of OX40 agonist ivuxolimab in advanced cancers. The sample in question was CD4+ or CD8+ T cells sorted from blood, obtained in a trial of the OX40 agonist ivuxolimab. This TCR derives from an adult with an advanced solid tumor such as melanoma, head and neck, liver or kidney cancer.

CDR3 amino acids: CASSQVGRGGAFF. In nucleotides, the CDR3 is TGTGCCAGCAGCCAAGTCGGGCGGGGAGGAGCTTTCTTT. V gene TRBV14 combines with J gene TRBJ1-1; no reliable D call. Germline CDR1 and CDR2: SGHDN and FVKESK. The CDR3 totals 13 residues. The V and J ends lost 1 base and 10 bases respectively, with 13 bases between them.